Sequencing of this T cell receptor beta chain was carried out in a study of blood T cells in healthy people across ages. General study findings and limits: Bulk PBMC profiling left naive and antigen-experienced comparisons inconclusive.

Each donor's blood draw was approximately 10 milliliters of peripheral blood. The CDR3 is made up of 14 amino acids. Trimming took 6 bases from V and 7 from J; bases not matched to a gene: 8. In germline, CDR1 is ENHRY, CDR2 SYGVKD. The second PCR ran about 6 to 12 cycles with a sample-barcoded 5' primer and J-beta primers. TCRdb called the 5' RACE reads again in MiXCR, with one record for every CDR3 protein. The sample includes more than 450,000 distinct CDR3 sequences, roughly a quarter seen only once; the top ten take under 4.5%. About this clonotype itself: What it binds is not known.

Separately, the same data were catalogued under a study of T cells of mothers and their children.

The J gene is TRBJ1-4, the V gene TRBV10-3; 7 bases agree with TRBD1. The TCR sequence derives from a boy between 2 and 10 years old in good health. What was sequenced was blood. CDR3 amino acids: CAIRPEGAGEKLFF. CDR3 nucleotide sequence: TGTGCCATCAGGCCCGAGGGGGCGGGTGAAAAACTGTTTTTT.